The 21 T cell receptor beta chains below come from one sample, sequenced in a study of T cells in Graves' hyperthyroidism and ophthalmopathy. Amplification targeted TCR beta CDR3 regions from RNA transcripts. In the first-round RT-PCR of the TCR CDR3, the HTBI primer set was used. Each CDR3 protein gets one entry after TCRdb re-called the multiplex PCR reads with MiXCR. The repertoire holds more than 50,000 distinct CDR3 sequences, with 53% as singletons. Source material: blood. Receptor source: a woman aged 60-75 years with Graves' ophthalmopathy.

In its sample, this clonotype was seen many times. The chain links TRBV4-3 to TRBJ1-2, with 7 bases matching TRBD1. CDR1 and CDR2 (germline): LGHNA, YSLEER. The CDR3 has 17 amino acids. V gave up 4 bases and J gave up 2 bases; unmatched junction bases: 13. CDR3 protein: CASSPGRRGRENYGYTF. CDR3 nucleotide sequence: TGCGCCAGCAGCCCGGGCAGAAGGGGGCGAGAGAACTATGGCTACACCTTC.

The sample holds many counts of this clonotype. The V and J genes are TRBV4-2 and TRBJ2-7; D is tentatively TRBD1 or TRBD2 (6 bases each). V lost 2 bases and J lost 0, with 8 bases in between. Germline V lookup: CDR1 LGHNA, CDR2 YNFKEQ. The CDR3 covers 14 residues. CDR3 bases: TGTGCCAGCAGCCAAACGGGGGCCTCCTACGAGCAGTACTTC. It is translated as CASSQTGASYEQYF.

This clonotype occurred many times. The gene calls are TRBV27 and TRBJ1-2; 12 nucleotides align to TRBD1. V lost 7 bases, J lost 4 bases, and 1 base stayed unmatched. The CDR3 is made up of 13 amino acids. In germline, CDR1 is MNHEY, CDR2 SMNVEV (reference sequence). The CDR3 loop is CASKGQGAYGYTF. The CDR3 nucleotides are TGTGCCAGCAAGGGACAGGGGGCCTATGGCTACACCTTC.

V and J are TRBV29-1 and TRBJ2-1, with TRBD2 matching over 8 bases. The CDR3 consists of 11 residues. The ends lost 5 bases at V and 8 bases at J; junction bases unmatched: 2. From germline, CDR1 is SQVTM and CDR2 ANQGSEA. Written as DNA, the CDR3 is TGCAGCGTTTCTAGCGGGTATGAGCAGTTCTTC. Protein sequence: CSVSSGYEQFF.

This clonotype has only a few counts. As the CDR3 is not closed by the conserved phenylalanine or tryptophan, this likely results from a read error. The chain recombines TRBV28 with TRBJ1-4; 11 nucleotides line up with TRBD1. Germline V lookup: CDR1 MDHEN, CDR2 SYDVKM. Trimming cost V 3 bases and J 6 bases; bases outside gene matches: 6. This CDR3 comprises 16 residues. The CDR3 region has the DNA TGTGCCAGCAGTTTGGGGACAGGGGGTTGGTATGAAAAACTGTTTTCT. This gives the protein CASSLGTGGWYEKLFS.

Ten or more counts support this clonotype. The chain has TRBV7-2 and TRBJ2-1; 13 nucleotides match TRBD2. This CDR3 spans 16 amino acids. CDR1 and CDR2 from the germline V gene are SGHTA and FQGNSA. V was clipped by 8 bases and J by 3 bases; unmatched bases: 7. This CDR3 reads CASGLRTSGGYNEQFF. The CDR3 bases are TGTGCCAGCGGCCTCCGGACTAGCGGGGGCTACAATGAGCAGTTCTTC.

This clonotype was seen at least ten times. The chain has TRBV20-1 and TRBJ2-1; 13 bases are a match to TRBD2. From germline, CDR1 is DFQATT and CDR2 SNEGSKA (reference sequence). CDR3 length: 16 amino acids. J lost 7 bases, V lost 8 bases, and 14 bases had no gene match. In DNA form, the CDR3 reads TGCAGTCCTCGGGGGAATGGACTAGCGGGGGAGAATGAGCAGTTCTTC. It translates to CSPRGNGLAGENEQFF.

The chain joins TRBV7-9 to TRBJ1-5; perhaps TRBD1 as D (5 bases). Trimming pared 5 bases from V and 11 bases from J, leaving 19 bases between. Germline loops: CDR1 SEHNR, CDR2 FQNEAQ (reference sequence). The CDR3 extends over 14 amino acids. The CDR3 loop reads CASSSGHPQETQHF. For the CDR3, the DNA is TGTGCCAGCAGCAGTGGACACCCCCAAGAGACCCAGCATTTT.

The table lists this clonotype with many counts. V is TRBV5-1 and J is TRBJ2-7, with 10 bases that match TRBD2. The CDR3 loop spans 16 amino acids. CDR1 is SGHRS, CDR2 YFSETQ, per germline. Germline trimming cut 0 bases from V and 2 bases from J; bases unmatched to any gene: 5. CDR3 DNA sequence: TGCGCCAGCAGCTTGGAGTCCAGCGGGAGGGCCTACGAGCAGTACTTC. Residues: CASSLESSGRAYEQYF.

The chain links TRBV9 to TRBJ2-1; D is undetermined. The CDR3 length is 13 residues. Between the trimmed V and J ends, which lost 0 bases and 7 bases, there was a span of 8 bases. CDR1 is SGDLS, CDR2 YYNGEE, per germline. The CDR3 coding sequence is TGTGCCAGCAGCGTAGGCAGCGCTAATGAGCAGTTCTTC. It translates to CASSVGSANEQFF.

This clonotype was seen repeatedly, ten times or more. The CDR3 sequence is CASSQGVYNEQFF. The DNA for the CDR3 is TGTGCCAGCAGCCAAGGGGTTTACAATGAGCAGTTCTTC. This rearrangement joins TRBV3-1 to TRBJ2-1, with D unresolved. The V end lost 1 base, the J end lost 4 bases, and 5 bases lay between the germline ends. This CDR3 is built from 13 residues. Per the germline V gene, CDR1 is LGHDT and CDR2 is YNNKEL (reference sequence).

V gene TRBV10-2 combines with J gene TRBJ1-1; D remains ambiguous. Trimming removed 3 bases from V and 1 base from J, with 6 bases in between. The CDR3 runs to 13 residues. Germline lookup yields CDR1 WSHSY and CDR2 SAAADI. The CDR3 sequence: CASSESGNTEAFF. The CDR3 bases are TGCGCCAGCAGTGAATCAGGGAACACTGAAGCTTTCTTT.

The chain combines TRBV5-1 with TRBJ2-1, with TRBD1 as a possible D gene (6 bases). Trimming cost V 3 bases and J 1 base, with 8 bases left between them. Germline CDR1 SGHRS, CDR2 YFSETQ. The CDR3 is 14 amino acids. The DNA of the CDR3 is TGCGCCAGCAGCTCCCAGGGGTCCTACAATGAGCAGTTCTTC. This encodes CASSSQGSYNEQFF.

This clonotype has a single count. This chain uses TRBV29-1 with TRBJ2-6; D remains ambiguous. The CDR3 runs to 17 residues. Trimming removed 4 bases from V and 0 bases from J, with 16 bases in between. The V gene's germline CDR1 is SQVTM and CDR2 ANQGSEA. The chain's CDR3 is CSVGVPGLCSGANVLTF. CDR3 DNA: TGCAGCGTTGGAGTCCCCGGGCTGTGCTCTGGGGCCAACGTCCTGACTTTC.

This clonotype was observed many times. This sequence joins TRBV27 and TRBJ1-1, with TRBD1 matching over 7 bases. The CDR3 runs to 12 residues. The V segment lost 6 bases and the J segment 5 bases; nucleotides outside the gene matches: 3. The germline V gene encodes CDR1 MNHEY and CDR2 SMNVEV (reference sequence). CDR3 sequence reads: CASSYRGTEAFF. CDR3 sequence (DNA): TGTGCCAGCAGCTACAGGGGAACTGAAGCTTTCTTT.

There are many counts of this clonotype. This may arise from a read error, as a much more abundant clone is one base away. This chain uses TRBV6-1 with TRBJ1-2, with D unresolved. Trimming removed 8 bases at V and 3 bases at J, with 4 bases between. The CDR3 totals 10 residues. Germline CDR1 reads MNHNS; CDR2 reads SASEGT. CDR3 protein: CASQDYGYTF. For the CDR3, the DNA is TGTGCCAGCCAAGACTATGGCTACACCTTC.

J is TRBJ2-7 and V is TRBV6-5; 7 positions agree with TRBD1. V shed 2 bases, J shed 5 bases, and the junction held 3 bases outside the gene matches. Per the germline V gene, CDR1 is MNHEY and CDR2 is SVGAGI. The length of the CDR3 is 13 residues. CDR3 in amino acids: CASSYLTGDEQYV. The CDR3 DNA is TGTGCCAGCAGTTACCTTACAGGGGACGAGCAGTACGTC.

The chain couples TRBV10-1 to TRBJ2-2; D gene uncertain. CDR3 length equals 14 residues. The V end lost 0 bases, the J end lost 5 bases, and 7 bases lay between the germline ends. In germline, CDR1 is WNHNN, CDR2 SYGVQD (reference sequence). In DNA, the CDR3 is TGCGCCAGCAGTGAGTCCGCAGAGACCGGGGAGCTGTTTTTT. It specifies CASSESAETGELFF.

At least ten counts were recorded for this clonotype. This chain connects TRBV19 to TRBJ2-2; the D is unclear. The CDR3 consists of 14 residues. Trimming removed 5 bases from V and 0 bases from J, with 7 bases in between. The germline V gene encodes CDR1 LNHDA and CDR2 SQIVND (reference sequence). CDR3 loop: CASSPSANTGELFF. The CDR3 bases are TGTGCCAGTAGTCCGTCAGCGAACACCGGGGAGCTGTTTTTT.

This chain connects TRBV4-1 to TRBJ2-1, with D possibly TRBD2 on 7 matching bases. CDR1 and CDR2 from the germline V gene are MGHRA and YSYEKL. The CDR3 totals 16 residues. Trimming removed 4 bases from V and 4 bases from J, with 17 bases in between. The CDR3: CASSRTAGPTYNEQFF. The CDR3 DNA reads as TGCGCCAGCAGCCGGACAGCGGGGCCCACATACAATGAGCAGTTCTTC.

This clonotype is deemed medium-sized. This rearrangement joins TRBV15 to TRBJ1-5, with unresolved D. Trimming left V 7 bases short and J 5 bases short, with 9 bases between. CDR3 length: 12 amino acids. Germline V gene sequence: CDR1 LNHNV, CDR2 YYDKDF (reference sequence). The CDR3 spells CATNSVDQPQHF. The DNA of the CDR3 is TGTGCCACCAACAGCGTGGATCAGCCCCAGCATTTT. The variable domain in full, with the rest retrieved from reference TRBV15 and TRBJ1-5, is DAMVIQNPRYQVTQFGKPVTLSCSQTLNHNVMYWYQQKSSQAPKLLFHYYDKDFNNEADTPDNFQSRRPNTSFCFLDIRSPGLGDTAMYLCATNSVDQPQHFGDGTRLSIL.